The rows below give T cell receptor beta chains drawn from one sample of a study of T cell responses to AZD1222 COVID-19 vaccine. Sequenced by immunoSEQ multiplex PCR; TCRdb stores in-frame clones only, minus some. The repertoire holds fewer than 120,000 clones, about 90% seen once, with approximately 8% in the top ten. Sequencing was performed on peripheral blood, taken on day 0 of AZD1222 vaccination. All receptors derive from an adult in good health. The CDR3 runs from the conserved cysteine through the conserved F or W. Fields, in order: J gene, clone size, V gene, D gene, CDR3 protein, CDR3 DNA. D genes are given only for firm matches. Rows may omit the clone size; those that give it use once, few, many or a size class.

j_gene: TRBJ1-6; abundance: once; v_gene: TRBV6-5; d_gene: TRBD1; CDR3aa: CASSYSEIQGSPLHF; CDR3nt: TGTGCCAGCAGTTATTCAGAGATACAGGGGTCTCCCCTCCACTTT
j_gene: TRBJ2-5; abundance: -; v_gene: TRBV6-5; d_gene: TRBD1; CDR3aa: CASSSGQGRETQYF; CDR3nt: TGTGCCAGCAGTTCCGGACAGGGTAGGGAGACCCAGTACTTC
j_gene: TRBJ1-2; abundance: -; v_gene: TRBV5-1; d_gene: TRBD1; CDR3aa: CASSPGQGAYGYTF; CDR3nt: TGCGCCAGCTCGCCGGGACAGGGGGCCTATGGCTACACCTTC
j_gene: TRBJ2-7; abundance: -; v_gene: TRBV2; d_gene: -; CDR3aa: CASRIGEEQYF; CDR3nt: TGTGCCAGCAGGATTGGGGAAGAGCAGTACTTC
j_gene: TRBJ1-1; abundance: -; v_gene: TRBV6-5; d_gene: -; CDR3aa: CASSYHSIMNTEAFF; CDR3nt: TGTGCCAGCAGTTACCACAGTATCATGAACACTGAAGCTTTCTTT
j_gene: TRBJ2-6; abundance: once; v_gene: TRBV6-5; d_gene: -; CDR3aa: CASSYSVSGANVLTF; CDR3nt: TGTGCCAGCAGTTACTCCGTCTCTGGGGCCAACGTCCTGACTTTC
j_gene: TRBJ1-5; abundance: -; v_gene: TRBV10-1; d_gene: -; CDR3aa: CASSLQLNQPQHF; CDR3nt: TGCGCCAGCAGCCTACAGCTCAATCAGCCCCAGCATTTT
j_gene: TRBJ1-1; abundance: -; v_gene: TRBV30; d_gene: -; CDR3aa: CAWLTGWGTEAFF; CDR3nt: TGTGCCTGGCTTACGGGATGGGGCACTGAAGCTTTCTTT
j_gene: TRBJ1-1; abundance: -; v_gene: TRBV2; d_gene: -; CDR3aa: CASSPTGRNTEAFF; CDR3nt: TGTGCCAGCAGTCCCACGGGTCGGAACACTGAAGCTTTCTTT
j_gene: TRBJ1-2; abundance: few; v_gene: TRBV3-1/TRBV3-2; d_gene: -; CDR3aa: CASSPLGMRGYTF; CDR3nt: TGTGCCAGCAGCCCCCTAGGGATGCGGGGCTACACCTTC
j_gene: TRBJ2-6; abundance: -; v_gene: TRBV5-1; d_gene: -; CDR3aa: CASSRTPRSGANVLTF; CDR3nt: TGCGCCAGCAGTCGGACTCCTCGCTCTGGGGCCAACGTCCTGACTTTC
j_gene: TRBJ2-5; abundance: once; v_gene: TRBV5-5; d_gene: -; CDR3aa: CASSLPIYVQETQYF; CDR3nt: TGTGCCAGCAGCCTACCTATCTATGTGCAAGAGACCCAGTACTTC
j_gene: TRBJ2-7; abundance: -; v_gene: TRBV28; d_gene: TRBD1; CDR3aa: CASSPGQDLEQYF; CDR3nt: TGTGCCAGCAGCCCGGGACAGGATCTCGAGCAGTACTTC
j_gene: TRBJ1-1; abundance: -; v_gene: TRBV10-1; d_gene: TRBD1; CDR3aa: CASSESGQVNTEAFF; CDR3nt: TGCGCCAGCAGTGAGTCCGGACAGGTTAACACTGAAGCTTTCTTT
j_gene: TRBJ1-1; abundance: -; v_gene: TRBV6-5; d_gene: TRBD1; CDR3aa: CASSYDRGMNTEAFF; CDR3nt: TGTGCCAGCAGTTATGACAGGGGGATGAACACTGAAGCTTTCTTT
j_gene: TRBJ1-3; abundance: -; v_gene: TRBV2; d_gene: -; CDR3aa: CASSKVTASGNTIYF; CDR3nt: TGTGCCAGCAGTAAAGTGACAGCCTCTGGAAACACCATATATTTT
j_gene: TRBJ1-1; abundance: -; v_gene: TRBV5-5; d_gene: TRBD1; CDR3aa: CASSHRQGREAFF; CDR3nt: TGTGCCAGCAGCCACAGACAGGGGAGGGAAGCTTTCTTT
j_gene: TRBJ1-1; abundance: -; v_gene: TRBV20-1; d_gene: -; CDR3aa: CSASWTDNMNTEAFF; CDR3nt: TGCAGTGCTAGTTGGACAGATAATATGAACACTGAAGCTTTCTTT
j_gene: TRBJ1-5; abundance: once; v_gene: TRBV12-3/TRBV12-4; d_gene: -; CDR3aa: CASSLSLNQPQHF; CDR3nt: TGTGCCAGCAGTTTATCTTTAAATCAGCCCCAGCATTTT
j_gene: TRBJ1-1; abundance: -; v_gene: TRBV7-2; d_gene: -; CDR3aa: CASSLLQGVTTEAFF; CDR3nt: TGTGCCAGCAGCTTACTACAGGGAGTGACGACTGAAGCTTTCTTT
j_gene: TRBJ2-3; abundance: -; v_gene: TRBV9; d_gene: TRBD1; CDR3aa: CASSAYRGDTQYF; CDR3nt: TGTGCCAGCAGCGCCTACAGGGGAGATACGCAGTATTTT
j_gene: TRBJ1-2; abundance: -; v_gene: TRBV2; d_gene: -; CDR3aa: CASRSRQSNYGYTF; CDR3nt: TGTGCCAGCAGGTCCCGACAGTCTAACTATGGCTACACCTTC
j_gene: TRBJ2-7; abundance: once; v_gene: TRBV6-1; d_gene: TRBD1; CDR3aa: CASSEWSRGLEEQYF; CDR3nt: TGTGCCAGCAGTGAATGGTCCAGGGGGCTGGAAGAGCAGTACTTC
j_gene: TRBJ2-7; abundance: -; v_gene: TRBV19; d_gene: -; CDR3aa: CASSPRDLYEQYF; CDR3nt: TGTGCCAGTAGTCCTCGCGACCTCTACGAGCAGTACTTC
j_gene: TRBJ1-2; abundance: -; v_gene: TRBV10-3; d_gene: -; CDR3aa: CAISEVDSHGYTF; CDR3nt: TGTGCCATCAGTGAGGTGGACAGTCATGGCTACACCTTC
j_gene: TRBJ2-5; abundance: -; v_gene: TRBV27; d_gene: TRBD2; CDR3aa: CASSPSSRGLALKSQETQYF; CDR3nt: TGTGCCAGCAGTCCTAGCTCCCGGGGACTAGCCCTAAAATCCCAAGAGACCCAGTACTTC